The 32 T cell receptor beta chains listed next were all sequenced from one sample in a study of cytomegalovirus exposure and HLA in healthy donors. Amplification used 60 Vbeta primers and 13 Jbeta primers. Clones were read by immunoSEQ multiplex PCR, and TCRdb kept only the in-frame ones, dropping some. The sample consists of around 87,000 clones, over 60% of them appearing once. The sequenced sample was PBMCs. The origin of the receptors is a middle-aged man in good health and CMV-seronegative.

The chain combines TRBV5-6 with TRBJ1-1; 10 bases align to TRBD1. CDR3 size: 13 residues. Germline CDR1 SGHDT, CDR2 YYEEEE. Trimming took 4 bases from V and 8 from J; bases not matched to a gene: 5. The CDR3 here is CASSPTGGAEAFF. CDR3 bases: TGTGCCAGCAGCCCGACAGGGGGCGCGGAAGCTTTCTTT.

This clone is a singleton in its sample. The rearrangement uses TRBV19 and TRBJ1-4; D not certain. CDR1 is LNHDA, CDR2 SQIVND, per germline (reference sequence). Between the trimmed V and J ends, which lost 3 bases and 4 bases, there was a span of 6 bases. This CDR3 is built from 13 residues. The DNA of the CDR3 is TGTGCCAGTAGTATTCGGTATAATGAAAAACTGTTTTTT. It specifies CASSIRYNEKLFF.

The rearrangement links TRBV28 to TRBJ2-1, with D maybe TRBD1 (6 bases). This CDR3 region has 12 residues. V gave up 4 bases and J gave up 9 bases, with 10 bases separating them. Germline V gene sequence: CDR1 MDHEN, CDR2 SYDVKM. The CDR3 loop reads CASSSQGFEQFF. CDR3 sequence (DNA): TGTGCCAGCAGTTCGCAGGGGTTTGAGCAGTTCTTC.

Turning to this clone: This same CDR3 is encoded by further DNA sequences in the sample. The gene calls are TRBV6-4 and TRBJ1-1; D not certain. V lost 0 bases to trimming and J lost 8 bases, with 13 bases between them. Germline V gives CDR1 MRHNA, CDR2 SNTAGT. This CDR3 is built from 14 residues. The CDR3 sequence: CASSDSSRGTEAFF. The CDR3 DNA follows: TGTGCCAGCAGTGACTCTTCCCGGGGAACCGAAGCTTTCTTT.

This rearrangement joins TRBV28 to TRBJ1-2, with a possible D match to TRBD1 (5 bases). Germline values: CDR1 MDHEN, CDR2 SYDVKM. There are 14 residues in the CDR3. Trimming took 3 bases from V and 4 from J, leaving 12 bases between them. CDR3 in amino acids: CASSFGWGAYGYTF. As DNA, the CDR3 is TGTGCCAGCAGTTTCGGGTGGGGCGCCTATGGCTACACCTTC.

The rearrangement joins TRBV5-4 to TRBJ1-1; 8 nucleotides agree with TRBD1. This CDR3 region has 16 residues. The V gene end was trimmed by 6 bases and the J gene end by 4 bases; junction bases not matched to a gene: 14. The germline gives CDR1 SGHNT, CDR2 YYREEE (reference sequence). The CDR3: CASTAQPTGGGTEAFF. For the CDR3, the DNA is TGTGCCAGCACCGCCCAACCTACAGGGGGTGGCACTGAAGCTTTCTTT.

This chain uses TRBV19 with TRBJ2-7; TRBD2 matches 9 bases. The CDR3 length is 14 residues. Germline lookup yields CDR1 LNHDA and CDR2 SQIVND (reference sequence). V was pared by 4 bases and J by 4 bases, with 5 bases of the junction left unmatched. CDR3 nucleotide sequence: TGTGCCAGTAGTAAGCTAGCGGGGACTTACGAGCAGTACTTC. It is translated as CASSKLAGTYEQYF.

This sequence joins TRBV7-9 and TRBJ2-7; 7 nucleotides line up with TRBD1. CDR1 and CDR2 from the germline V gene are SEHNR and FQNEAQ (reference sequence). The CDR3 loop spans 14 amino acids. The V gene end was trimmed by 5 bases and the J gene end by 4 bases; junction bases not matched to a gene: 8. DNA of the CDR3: TGTGCCAGCAGCCCGACAGGGTCTTTATACGAGCAGTACTTC. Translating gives CASSPTGSLYEQYF.

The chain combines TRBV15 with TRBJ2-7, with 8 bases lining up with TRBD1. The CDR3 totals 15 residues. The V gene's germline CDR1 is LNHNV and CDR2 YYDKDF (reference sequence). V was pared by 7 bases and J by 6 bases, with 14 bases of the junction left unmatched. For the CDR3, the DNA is TGTGCCACCACCCAACAGGGGGTAGGGCCCTCCGAGCAGTACTTC. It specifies CATTQQGVGPSEQYF.

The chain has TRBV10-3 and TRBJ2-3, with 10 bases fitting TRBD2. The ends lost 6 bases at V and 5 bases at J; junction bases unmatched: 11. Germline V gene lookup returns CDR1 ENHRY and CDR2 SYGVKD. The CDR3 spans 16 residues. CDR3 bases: TGTGCCATCAGCCATAAAGCGGGGGGGCCTGGAGATACGCAGTATTTT. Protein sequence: CAISHKAGGPGDTQYF.

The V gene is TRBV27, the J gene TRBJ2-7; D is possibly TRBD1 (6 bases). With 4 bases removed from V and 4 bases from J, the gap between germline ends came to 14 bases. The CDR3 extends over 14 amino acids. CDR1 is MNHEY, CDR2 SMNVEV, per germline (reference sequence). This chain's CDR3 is CASSSYRVRYEQYF. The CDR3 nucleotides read TGTGCCAGCAGTTCTTACAGGGTACGGTACGAGCAGTACTTC.

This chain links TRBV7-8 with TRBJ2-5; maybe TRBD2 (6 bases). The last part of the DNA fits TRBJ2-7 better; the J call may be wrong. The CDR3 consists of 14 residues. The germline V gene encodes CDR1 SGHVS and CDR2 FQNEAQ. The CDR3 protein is CASSGGASSYEQYF. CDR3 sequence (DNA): TGTGCCAGCAGTGGAGGGGCTAGCTCCTACGAGCAGTACTTC.

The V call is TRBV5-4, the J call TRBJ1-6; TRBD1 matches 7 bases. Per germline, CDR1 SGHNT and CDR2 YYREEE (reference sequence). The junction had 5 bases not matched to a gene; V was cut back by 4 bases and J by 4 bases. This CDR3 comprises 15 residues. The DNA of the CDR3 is TGTGCCAGCAGCCCCCAACAGGGGTATAATTCACCCCTCCACTTT. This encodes CASSPQQGYNSPLHF.

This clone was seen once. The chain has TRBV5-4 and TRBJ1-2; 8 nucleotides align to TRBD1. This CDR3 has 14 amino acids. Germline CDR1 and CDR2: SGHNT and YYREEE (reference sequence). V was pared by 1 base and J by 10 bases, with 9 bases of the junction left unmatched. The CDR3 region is CASSLSRQGLVYTF. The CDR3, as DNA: TGTGCCAGCAGCTTGAGCCGACAGGGGCTAGTCTACACCTTC.

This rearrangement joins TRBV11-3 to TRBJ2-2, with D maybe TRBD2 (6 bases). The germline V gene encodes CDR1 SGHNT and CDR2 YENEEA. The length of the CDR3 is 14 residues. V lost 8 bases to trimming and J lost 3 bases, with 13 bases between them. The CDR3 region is CASGREVDTGELFF. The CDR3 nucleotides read TGTGCCAGCGGAAGGGAGGTGGACACCGGGGAGCTGTTTTTT.

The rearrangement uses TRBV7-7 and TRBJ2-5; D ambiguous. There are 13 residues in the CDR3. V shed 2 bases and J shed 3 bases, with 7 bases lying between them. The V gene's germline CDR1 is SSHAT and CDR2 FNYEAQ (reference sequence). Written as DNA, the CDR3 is TGTGCCAGCAGCTTATACTTGGAAGAGACCCAGTACTTC. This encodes CASSLYLEETQYF.

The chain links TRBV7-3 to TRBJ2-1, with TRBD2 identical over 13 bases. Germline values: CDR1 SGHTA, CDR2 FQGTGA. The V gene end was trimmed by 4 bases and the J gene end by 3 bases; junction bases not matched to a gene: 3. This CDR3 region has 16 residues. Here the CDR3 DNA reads TGTGCCAGCAGCTCTCGACTAGCGGGGGGCTACAATGAGCAGTTCTTC. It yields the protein CASSSRLAGGYNEQFF.

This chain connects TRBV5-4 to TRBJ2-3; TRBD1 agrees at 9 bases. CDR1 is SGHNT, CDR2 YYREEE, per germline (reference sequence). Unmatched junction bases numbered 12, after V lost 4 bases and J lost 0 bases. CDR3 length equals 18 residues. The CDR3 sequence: CASSPGQGHGRSTDTQYF. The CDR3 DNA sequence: TGTGCCAGCAGCCCGGGACAGGGACACGGCCGTAGCACAGATACGCAGTATTTT.

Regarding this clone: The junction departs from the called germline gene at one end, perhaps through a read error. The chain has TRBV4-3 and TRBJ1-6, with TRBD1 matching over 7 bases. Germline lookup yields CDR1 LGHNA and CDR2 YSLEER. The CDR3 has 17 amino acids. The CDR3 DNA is TGCGCCAGCGGCCAAGATGGTGGCAGGGGGAATTATTCACCCCTCCACTTT. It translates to CASGQDGGRGNYSPLHF.

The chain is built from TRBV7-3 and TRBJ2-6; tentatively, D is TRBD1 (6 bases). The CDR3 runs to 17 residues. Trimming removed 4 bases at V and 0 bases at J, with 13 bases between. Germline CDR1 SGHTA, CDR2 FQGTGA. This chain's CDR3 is CASSSDRFSSGANVLTF. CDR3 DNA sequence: TGTGCCAGCAGCTCCGACAGGTTCTCCTCTGGGGCCAACGTCCTGACTTTC.

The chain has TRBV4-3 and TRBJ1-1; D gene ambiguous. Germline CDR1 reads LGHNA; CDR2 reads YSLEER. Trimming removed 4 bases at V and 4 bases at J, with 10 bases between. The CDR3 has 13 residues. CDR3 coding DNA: TGCGCCAGCAGCCGCCGGGAGAGCACTGAAGCTTTCTTT. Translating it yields CASSRRESTEAFF.

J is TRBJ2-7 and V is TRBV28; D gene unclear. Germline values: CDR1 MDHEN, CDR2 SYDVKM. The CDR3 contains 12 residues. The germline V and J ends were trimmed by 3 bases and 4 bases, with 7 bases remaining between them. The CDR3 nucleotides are TGTGCCAGCAGTTTTAGAATATACGAGCAGTACTTC. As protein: CASSFRIYEQYF.

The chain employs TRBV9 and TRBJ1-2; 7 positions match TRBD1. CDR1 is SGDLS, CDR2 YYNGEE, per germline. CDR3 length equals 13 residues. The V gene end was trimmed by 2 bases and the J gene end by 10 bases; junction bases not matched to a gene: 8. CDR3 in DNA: TGTGCCAGCAGCGTCGGAGGGGACAGCTACTACACCTTC. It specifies CASSVGGDSYYTF.

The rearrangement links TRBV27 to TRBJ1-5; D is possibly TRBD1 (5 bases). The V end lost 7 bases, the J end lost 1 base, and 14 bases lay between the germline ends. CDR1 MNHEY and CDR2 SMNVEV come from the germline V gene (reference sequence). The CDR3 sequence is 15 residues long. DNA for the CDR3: TGTGCCAGCAACCAAAGGGGTCTCAGCAATCAGCCCCAGCATTTT. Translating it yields CASNQRGLSNQPQHF.

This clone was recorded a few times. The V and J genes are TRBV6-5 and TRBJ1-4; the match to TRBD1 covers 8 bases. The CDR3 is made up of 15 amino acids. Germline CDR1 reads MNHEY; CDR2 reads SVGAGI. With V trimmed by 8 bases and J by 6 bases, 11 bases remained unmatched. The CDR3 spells CASAIRQGWYEKLFF. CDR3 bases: TGTGCCAGCGCGATTCGACAGGGGTGGTATGAAAAACTGTTTTTT.

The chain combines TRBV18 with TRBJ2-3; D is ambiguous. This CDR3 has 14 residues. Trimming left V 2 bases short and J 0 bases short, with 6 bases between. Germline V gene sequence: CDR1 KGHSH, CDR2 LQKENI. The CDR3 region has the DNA TGTGCCAGCTCACCAGAGGTTAGCACAGATACGCAGTATTTT. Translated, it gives CASSPEVSTDTQYF.

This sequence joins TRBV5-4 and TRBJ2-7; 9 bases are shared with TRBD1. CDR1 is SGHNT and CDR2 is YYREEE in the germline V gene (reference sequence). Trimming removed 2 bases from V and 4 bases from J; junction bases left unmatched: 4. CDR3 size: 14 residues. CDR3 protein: CASSLQGAGYEQYF. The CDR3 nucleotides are TGTGCCAGCAGCTTACAGGGGGCGGGGTACGAGCAGTACTTC.

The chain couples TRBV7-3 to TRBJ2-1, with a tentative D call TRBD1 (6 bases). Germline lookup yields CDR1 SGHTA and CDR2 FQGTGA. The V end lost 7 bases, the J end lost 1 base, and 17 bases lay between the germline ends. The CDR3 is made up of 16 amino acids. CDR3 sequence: CASNYPGVLSYNEQFF. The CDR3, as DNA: TGTGCCAGCAACTACCCAGGGGTTTTGTCCTACAATGAGCAGTTCTTC.

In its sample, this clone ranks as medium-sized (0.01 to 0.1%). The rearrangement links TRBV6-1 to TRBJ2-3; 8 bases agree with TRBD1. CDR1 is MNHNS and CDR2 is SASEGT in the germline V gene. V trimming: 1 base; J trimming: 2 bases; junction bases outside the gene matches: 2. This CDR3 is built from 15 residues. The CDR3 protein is CASSEGTGHTDTQYF. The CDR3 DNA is TGTGCCAGCAGTGAAGGGACAGGGCACACAGATACGCAGTATTTT.

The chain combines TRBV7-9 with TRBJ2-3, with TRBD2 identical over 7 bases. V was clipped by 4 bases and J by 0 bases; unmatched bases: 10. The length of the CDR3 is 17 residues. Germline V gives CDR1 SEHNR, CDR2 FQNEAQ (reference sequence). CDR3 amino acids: CASSWGGGYDSTDTQYF. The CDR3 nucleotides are TGTGCCAGCAGCTGGGGCGGGGGTTACGATAGCACAGATACGCAGTATTTT.

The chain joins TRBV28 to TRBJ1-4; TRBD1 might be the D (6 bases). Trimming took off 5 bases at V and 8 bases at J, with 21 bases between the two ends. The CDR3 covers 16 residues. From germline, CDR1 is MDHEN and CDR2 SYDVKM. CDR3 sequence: CASSPPPRGFGEKLFF. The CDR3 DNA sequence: TGTGCCAGCAGTCCTCCCCCCAGGGGCTTCGGGGAAAAACTGTTTTTT.

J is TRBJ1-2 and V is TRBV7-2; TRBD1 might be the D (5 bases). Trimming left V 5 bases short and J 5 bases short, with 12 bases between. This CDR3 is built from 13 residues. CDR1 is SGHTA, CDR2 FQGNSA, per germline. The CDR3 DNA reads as TGTGCCAGCAGCCACACGGGGGAATATGGCTACACCTTC. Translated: CASSHTGEYGYTF.